The 18 T cell receptor beta chains below all came from one sample that was sequenced in a study of blood T cell repertoires in COVID-19. Assay used: immunoSEQ multiplex PCR; TCRdb lists only in-frame clones, some missing. The sample includes around 100,000 clones, around 90% of them seen just once. Specimen: peripheral blood. The receptors were gathered from a man aged 18 to 29 with COVID-19, enrolled during active disease.

The chain's CDR3 is CASSSYTRAGESSYEQYF. The CDR3 bases are TGTGCCAGCAGCTCATATACAAGGGCAGGGGAGAGCTCCTACGAGCAGTACTTC. The chain combines TRBV7-9 with TRBJ2-7, with TRBD1 as a possible D gene (6 bases). CDR1 is SEHNR and CDR2 is FQNEAQ in the germline V gene (reference sequence). V lost 4 bases and J lost 0, with 22 bases in between. The CDR3 runs 18 residues.

The genes are TRBV5-6 and TRBJ2-1; D is uncertain. The CDR3 spans 12 residues. The germline V gene has CDR1 SGHDT and CDR2 YYEEEE. V lost 3 bases to trimming and J lost 7 bases, with 8 bases between them. For the CDR3, the DNA is TGTGCCAGCAGCTCCGGGTGGAATGAGCAGTTCTTC. It is translated as CASSSGWNEQFF.

The CDR3: CASSLGTGENSRQFF. CDR3 bases: TGCGCCAGCAGCTTGGGTACAGGGGAGAATTCTCGGCAGTTCTTC. The V and J genes are TRBV5-1 and TRBJ2-1, with TRBD1 identical over 7 bases. This CDR3 is built from 15 residues. The germline V gene has CDR1 SGHRS and CDR2 YFSETQ. Trimming took 0 bases from V and 12 from J; bases not matched to a gene: 12.

CDR3 sequence (DNA): TGTGCCAGCAGCCATTATCCCGCCACAGGGCCCCAAGAGACCCAGTACTTC. Its translation: CASSHYPATGPQETQYF. The chain links TRBV11-2 to TRBJ2-5; D is possibly TRBD1 (6 bases). The V end was cut by 5 bases, the J end by 1 base, with 20 bases between. This CDR3 contains 17 residues. The germline V gene has CDR1 SGHAT and CDR2 FQNNGV.

V usage is TRBV19 and J usage is TRBJ2-7, with D possibly matching TRBD2 (5 bases). Per the germline V gene, CDR1 is LNHDA and CDR2 is SQIVND (reference sequence). The CDR3 totals 14 residues. Trimming took 4 bases from V and 0 from J, leaving 10 bases between them. The CDR3 nucleotides are TGTGCCAGTAGTACCAGCGGTTTCTCCTACGAGCAGTACTTC. It specifies CASSTSGFSYEQYF.

A single count supports this clone. The rearrangement links TRBV14 to TRBJ1-2; D remains ambiguous. V lost 1 base to trimming and J lost 5 bases, with 8 bases between them. The germline gives CDR1 SGHDN, CDR2 FVKESK. The CDR3 totals 13 residues. The CDR3 spells CASSQGTPYGYTF. DNA for the CDR3: TGTGCCAGCAGCCAAGGGACTCCATATGGCTACACCTTC.

This chain links TRBV11-2 with TRBJ2-5, with 7 positions matching TRBD1. The V gene's germline CDR1 is SGHAT and CDR2 FQNNGV. The CDR3 has 13 residues. J was trimmed by 3 bases and V by 5 bases; bases with no gene match: 3. The CDR3 sequence: CASSRDREETQYF. CDR3 DNA sequence: TGTGCCAGCAGCCGGGACAGAGAAGAGACCCAGTACTTC.

CDR3 in amino acids: CASRVGAENQPQHF. Here the CDR3 DNA reads TGTGCCAGCAGAGTAGGGGCAGAGAATCAGCCCCAGCATTTT. V gene TRBV28 combines with J gene TRBJ1-5, with D perhaps matching TRBD1 (5 bases). Germline V gene sequence: CDR1 MDHEN, CDR2 SYDVKM. The CDR3 is made up of 14 amino acids. V was shortened by 6 bases and J by 4 bases, with 13 bases between the two germline ends. The full variable domain, with the rest looked up from reference TRBV28 and TRBJ1-5, is DVKVTQSSRYLVKRTGEKVFLECVQDMDHENMFWYRQDPGLGLRLIYFSYDVKMKEKGDIPEGYSVSREKKERFSLILESASTNQTSMYLCASRVGAENQPQHFGDGTRLSIL.

V usage is TRBV15 and J usage is TRBJ2-7; 7 positions agree with TRBD1. Per the germline V gene, CDR1 is LNHNV and CDR2 is YYDKDF (reference sequence). The CDR3 has 15 residues. J was trimmed by 2 bases and V by 3 bases; bases with no gene match: 7. This CDR3 is CATSSFNRGPYEQYF. The CDR3 DNA is TGTGCCACCAGCAGTTTCAACAGGGGCCCCTACGAGCAGTACTTC.

This sequence joins TRBV7-2 and TRBJ2-1, with TRBD2 as a possible D gene (6 bases). CDR1 is SGHTA, CDR2 FQGNSA, per germline. The CDR3 sequence is 14 residues long. Trimming cost V 4 bases and J 3 bases, with 10 bases left between them. The CDR3: CASSSGLNYNEQFF. CDR3 nucleotide sequence: TGTGCCAGCAGCTCGGGACTTAACTACAATGAGCAGTTCTTC.

The CDR3 nucleotides are TGTGCCAGCCGCAACAGGGTCTATAATTCACCCCTCCACTTT. It yields the protein CASRNRVYNSPLHF. This rearrangement joins TRBV6-5 to TRBJ1-6; D perhaps matches TRBD1 (6 bases). The CDR3 consists of 14 residues. V lost 8 bases and J 3 bases, leaving 11 bases between the germline ends. Per germline, CDR1 MNHEY and CDR2 SVGAGI.

A note on this clone: A read error may account for a junction end that differs from germline. CDR3 region: CASSDYGTNEKLLF. The CDR3 region has the DNA TGTGCCAGCAGTGATTACGGGACTAATGAAAAACTGCTTTTT. This rearrangement joins TRBV25-1 to TRBJ1-4; weak D call: TRBD1 (5 bases). Germline lookup yields CDR1 MGHDK and CDR2 SYGVNS. This CDR3 has 14 amino acids.

This chain uses TRBV6-5 with TRBJ1-1; D uncertain. V was cut by 2 bases and J by 4 bases, with 14 bases left in between. This CDR3 has 15 amino acids. Germline V gene lookup returns CDR1 MNHEY and CDR2 SVGAGI. The CDR3 coding sequence is TGTGCCAGCAGTTACCCTACGAACGGTGGCACTGAAGCTTTCTTT. Translation: CASSYPTNGGTEAFF.

V usage is TRBV27 and J usage is TRBJ2-7; D is ambiguous. CDR1 MNHEY and CDR2 SMNVEV come from the germline V gene (reference sequence). CDR3 length: 12 amino acids. Trimming took 1 base from V and 5 from J, leaving 6 bases between them. The CDR3 here is CASSLYGDEQYF. CDR3 in DNA: TGTGCCAGCAGTTTATATGGAGACGAGCAGTACTTC.

The chain has TRBV30 and TRBJ2-5; TRBD2 might be the D (5 bases). Trimming shortened V by 2 bases and J by 4 bases, and 11 bases separated the two germline ends. Germline CDR1 GTSNPN, CDR2 SVGIG (reference sequence). CDR3 length: 13 amino acids. The CDR3 DNA reads as TGTGCCTGGAGTCACCCCCGGGGAGAGACCCAGTACTTC. Translating gives CAWSHPRGETQYF. The full variable domain, completed using reference TRBV30 and TRBJ2-5, is SQTIHQWPATLVQPVGSPLSLECTVEGTSNPNLYWYRQAAGRGLQLLFYSVGIGQISSEVPQNLSASRPQDRQFILSSKKLLLSDSGFYLCAWSHPRGETQYFGPGTRLLVL.

V is TRBV28 and J is TRBJ2-7, with D maybe TRBD2 (6 bases). CDR1 and CDR2 from the germline V gene are MDHEN and SYDVKM. Trimming removed 4 bases from V and 3 bases from J, with 13 bases in between. The CDR3 is made up of 14 amino acids. As DNA, the CDR3 is TGTGCCAGCAGTTCCCCCGGGGGATTCTACGAGCAGTACTTC. Translated, it gives CASSSPGGFYEQYF.

The chain couples TRBV7-9 to TRBJ2-7; 13 bases align to TRBD2. Germline V gene lookup returns CDR1 SEHNR and CDR2 FQNEAQ (reference sequence). V trimming: 4 bases; J trimming: 6 bases; junction bases outside the gene matches: 15. The CDR3 loop spans 18 amino acids. CDR3 loop: CASSSPGLAGFFLPEQYF. The CDR3 region has the DNA TGTGCCAGCAGCTCCCCGGGACTAGCGGGATTCTTCCTCCCCGAGCAGTACTTC.

The V call is TRBV5-4, the J call TRBJ2-3; D possibly corresponds to TRBD2 (5 bases). Per germline, CDR1 SGHNT and CDR2 YYREEE (reference sequence). V lost 3 bases and J lost 0, with 11 bases in between. The CDR3 runs to 15 residues. The DNA of the CDR3 is TGTGCCAGCAGCTCCGGGATGTGGAGCACAGATACGCAGTATTTT. It is translated as CASSSGMWSTDTQYF. Complete variable domain (other parts from reference TRBV5-4 and TRBJ2-3): ETGVTQSPTHLIKTRGQQVTLRCSSQSGHNTVSWYQQALGQGPQFIFQYYREEENGRGNFPPRFSGLQFPNYSSELNVNALELDDSALYLCASSSGMWSTDTQYFGPGTRLTVL.